What follows are 14 T cell receptor beta chains derived from one specimen sequenced in a study of identical twins. MiXCR, run by TCRdb on the 5' RACE reads, gives a single entry per CDR3 protein. The table has some 630,000 distinct CDR3 sequences, about 7.6% seen once. In addition, the sample was reused for a study of yellow fever vaccine responses in identical twins.

The source material was PBMCs. These receptor sequences come from a woman aged 18-35 years in good health.

There are a few counts of this clonotype. This chain links TRBV3-1 with TRBJ2-1; 9 bases map to TRBD2. Germline V CDR1 and CDR2: LGHDT, YNNKEL (reference sequence). This CDR3 region has 13 residues. Trimming took 7 bases from V and 8 from J; bases not matched to a gene: 6. The CDR3: CASISSGDDEQFF. As DNA, the CDR3 is TGTGCCAGCATTTCTAGCGGGGACGATGAGCAGTTCTTC.

The sample holds many counts of this clonotype. The chain uses TRBV4-1 and TRBJ2-4, with 11 nucleotides matching TRBD2. This CDR3 has 17 amino acids. Germline V CDR1 and CDR2: MGHRA, YSYEKL. V lost 6 bases and J lost 2; bases outside the gene matches: 9. The CDR3 loop reads CASSRLAGQPSKNIQYF. CDR3 DNA: TGCGCCAGCAGTCGACTAGCGGGACAACCCTCCAAAAACATTCAGTACTTC.

This clonotype was seen a handful of times. The chain is built from TRBV4-1 and TRBJ1-1; D gene ambiguous. CDR1 MGHRA and CDR2 YSYEKL come from the germline V gene. This CDR3 comprises 15 residues. Trimming stripped 1 base from V and 2 bases from J, with 11 bases between. The CDR3 bases are TGCGCCAGCAGCCAAGGGAGAGGGAGTAACACTGAAGCTTTCTTT. Protein sequence: CASSQGRGSNTEAFF.

CDR3 nucleotide sequence: TGCAGTGCCCCCGGACCGTACGAGCAGTACTTC. Translation gives CSAPGPYEQYF. This chain uses TRBV20-1 with TRBJ2-7; D remains unclear. From germline, CDR1 is DFQATT and CDR2 SNEGSKA (reference sequence). The CDR3 has 11 amino acids. Trimming removed 6 bases from V and 4 bases from J, with 10 bases in between.

This clonotype was seen many times. The rearrangement joins TRBV6-5 to TRBJ1-2, with 8 nucleotides matching TRBD1. This CDR3 comprises 15 residues. V dropped 2 bases and J dropped 7; count of bases not matched to a gene: 9. From germline, CDR1 is MNHEY and CDR2 SVGAGI. This CDR3 reads CASSYMDREWGGYTF. The DNA for the CDR3 is TGTGCCAGCAGTTACATGGACAGGGAATGGGGTGGCTACACCTTC.

This clonotype appeared many times. V usage is TRBV7-9 and J usage is TRBJ1-1, with 9 bases fitting TRBD1. Germline V CDR1 and CDR2: SEHNR, FQNEAQ (reference sequence). This CDR3 is built from 15 residues. Unmatched junction bases numbered 10, after V lost 4 bases and J lost 7 bases. CDR3 DNA: TGTGCCAGCAGCTATGGGGGACAGGGAACCAATGAAGCTTTCTTT. Protein: CASSYGGQGTNEAFF.

The CDR3 here is CASSFNRDQPQHF. CDR3 coding DNA: TGTGCCAGCAGCTTCAACAGGGATCAGCCCCAGCATTTT. This chain joins TRBV11-2 and TRBJ1-5; D is possibly TRBD1 (6 bases). V was trimmed by 3 bases and J by 5 bases, leaving 8 bases between them. The CDR3 runs 13 residues. The germline V gene encodes CDR1 SGHAT and CDR2 FQNNGV.

This clonotype was detected many times. This chain connects TRBV10-3 to TRBJ1-6; weak D call: TRBD1 (6 bases). The germline V gene has CDR1 ENHRY and CDR2 SYGVKD. The CDR3 has 14 amino acids. The V gene lost 4 bases and the J gene lost 6 bases, with 10 bases spanning the gap. The CDR3 DNA reads as TGTGCCATCAGTGCCGGGACACTTAATTCACCCCTCCACTTT. Translation: CAISAGTLNSPLHF.

This clonotype was picked up many times. The genes are TRBV28 and TRBJ1-2; D is ambiguous. V lost 4 bases, J lost 8 bases, and 14 bases lay in between. Germline V CDR1 and CDR2: MDHEN, SYDVKM. The length of the CDR3 is 13 residues. CDR3 DNA: TGTGCCAGCAGTTCCCCGGGGTGGGGAGGCTACACCTTC. Encoded protein: CASSSPGWGGYTF.

The chain uses TRBV7-2 and TRBJ2-5; a weak D match, TRBD2 (5 bases). Trimming left V 5 bases short and J 1 base short, with 17 bases between. Germline V gives CDR1 SGHTA, CDR2 FQGNSA. This CDR3 has 16 residues. The CDR3 sequence is CASSKMPSGSQETQYF. The CDR3 DNA reads TGTGCCAGCAGCAAAATGCCCTCGGGGTCCCAAGAGACCCAGTACTTC.

This clonotype was detected only a few times. The V gene is TRBV25-1, the J gene TRBJ2-2; D is undetermined. V was shortened by 4 bases and J by 5 bases, with 8 bases between the two germline ends. This CDR3 is built from 13 residues. Germline CDR1 reads MGHDK; CDR2 reads SYGVNS. The CDR3 loop reads CASSALVTGELFF. CDR3 DNA: TGTGCCAGCAGTGCTCTAGTAACCGGGGAGCTGTTTTTT.

The table lists this clonotype with many counts. J is TRBJ1-2 and V is TRBV28, with 11 bases lining up with TRBD1. The CDR3 spans 14 residues. Trimming cost V 3 bases and J 7 bases; bases outside gene matches: 4. CDR1 and CDR2 (germline): MDHEN, SYDVKM. The CDR3 spells CASSLPDRGLGYTF. The CDR3 DNA follows: TGTGCCAGCAGTTTGCCGGACAGGGGGCTTGGCTACACCTTC.

This clonotype was found many times. The genes are TRBV2 and TRBJ1-2; D is unclear. The germline V gene encodes CDR1 SNHLY and CDR2 FYNNEI. The germline V and J ends were trimmed by 5 bases and 8 bases, with 18 bases remaining between them. This CDR3 has 14 residues. CDR3 sequence: CASSSDRKAGGYTF. CDR3 nucleotide sequence: TGTGCCAGCAGTTCTGATCGAAAGGCGGGGGGCTACACCTTC.

This clonotype was found a few times. This rearrangement joins TRBV11-2 to TRBJ2-7; D is undetermined. From germline, CDR1 is SGHAT and CDR2 FQNNGV. The CDR3 is made up of 14 amino acids. With 1 base removed from V and 0 bases from J, the gap between germline ends came to 7 bases. CDR3 loop: CASSLVARSYEQYV. CDR3 nucleotide sequence: TGTGCCAGCAGCTTAGTGGCTCGCTCCTACGAGCAGTACGTC.